This T cell receptor beta chain came from a study of T cell clonotyping in hematopoietic cell transplantation. This clone came up a few times. Profiled with immunoSEQ multiplex PCR; TCRdb holds only in-frame clones, not every one. The table shows roughly 13,000 clones, with about three fifths occurring only once. Sequencing was done on a sample of PBMCs. This receptor was taken from a human donor who either received an allogeneic hematopoietic cell transplant for a myeloid malignancy or was a related donor (not recorded which). Some clones in this sample may be carry-over from other donors' samples.

The DNA of the CDR3 is TGTGCCAGCAGCCCCTCTAGCTCAGGTACTGGGCCCCAGCATTTT. Translation: CASSPSSSGTGPQHF. J is TRBJ1-5 and V is TRBV16; D uncertain. Germline assignment: CDR1 KGHSY and CDR2 FQNENV. The CDR3 covers 15 residues. V was clipped by 4 bases and J by 9 bases, with 19 bases between them.